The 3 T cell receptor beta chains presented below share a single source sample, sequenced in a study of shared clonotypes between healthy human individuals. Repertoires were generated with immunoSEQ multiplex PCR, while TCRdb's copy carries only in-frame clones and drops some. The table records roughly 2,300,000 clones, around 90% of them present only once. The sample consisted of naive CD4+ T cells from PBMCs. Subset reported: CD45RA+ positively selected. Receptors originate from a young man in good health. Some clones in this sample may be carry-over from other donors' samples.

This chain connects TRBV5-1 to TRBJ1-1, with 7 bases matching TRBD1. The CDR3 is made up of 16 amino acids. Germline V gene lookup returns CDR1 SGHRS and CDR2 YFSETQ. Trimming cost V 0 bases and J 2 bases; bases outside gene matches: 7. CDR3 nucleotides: TGCGCCAGCAGCTTGGAGGGGGCGCGGGGAAACACTGAAGCTTTCTTT. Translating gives CASSLEGARGNTEAFF.

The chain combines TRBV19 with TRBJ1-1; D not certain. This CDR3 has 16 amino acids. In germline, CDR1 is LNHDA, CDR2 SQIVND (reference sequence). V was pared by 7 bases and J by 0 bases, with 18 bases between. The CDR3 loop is CASKFYGRTMNTEAFF. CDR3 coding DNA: TGTGCCAGTAAATTTTACGGACGGACCATGAACACTGAAGCTTTCTTT.

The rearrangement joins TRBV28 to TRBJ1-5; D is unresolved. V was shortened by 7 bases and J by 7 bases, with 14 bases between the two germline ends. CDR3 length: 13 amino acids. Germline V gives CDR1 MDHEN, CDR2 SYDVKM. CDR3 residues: CASIASPRQPQHF. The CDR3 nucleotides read TGTGCCAGCATTGCCTCACCGAGGCAGCCCCAGCATTTT.